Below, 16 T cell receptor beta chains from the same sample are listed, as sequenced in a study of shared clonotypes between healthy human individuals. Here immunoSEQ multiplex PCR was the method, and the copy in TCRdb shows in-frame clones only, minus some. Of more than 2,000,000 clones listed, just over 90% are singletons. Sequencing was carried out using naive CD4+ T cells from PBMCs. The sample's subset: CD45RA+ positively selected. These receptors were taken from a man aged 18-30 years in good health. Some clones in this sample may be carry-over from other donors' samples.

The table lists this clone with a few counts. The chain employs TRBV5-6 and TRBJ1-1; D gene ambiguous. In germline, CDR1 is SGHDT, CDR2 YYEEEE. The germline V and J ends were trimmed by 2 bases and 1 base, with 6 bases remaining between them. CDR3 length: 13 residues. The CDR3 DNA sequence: TGTGCCAGCAGCTTTACAGAGAACACTGAAGCTTTCTTT. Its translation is CASSFTENTEAFF.

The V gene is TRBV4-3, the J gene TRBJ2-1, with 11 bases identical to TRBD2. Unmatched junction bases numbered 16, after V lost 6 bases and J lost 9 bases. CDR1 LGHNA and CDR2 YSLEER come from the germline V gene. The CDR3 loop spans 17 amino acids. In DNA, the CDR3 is TGCGCCAGCAGGGGAGGGGCCCGGACTAGCGGGTTGGGTGAGCAGTTCTTC. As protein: CASRGGARTSGLGEQFF.

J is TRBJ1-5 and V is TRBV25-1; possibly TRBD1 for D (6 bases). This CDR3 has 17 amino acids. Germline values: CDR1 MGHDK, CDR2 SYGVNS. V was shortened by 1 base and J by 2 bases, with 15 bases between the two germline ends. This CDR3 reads CASSESRGGAGNQPQHF. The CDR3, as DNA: TGTGCCAGCAGTGAATCGAGGGGGGGCGCAGGCAATCAGCCCCAGCATTTT. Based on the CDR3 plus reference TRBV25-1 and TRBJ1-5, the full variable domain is EADIYQTPRYLVIGTGKKITLECSQTMGHDKMYWYQQDPGMELHLIHYSYGVNSTEKGDLSSESTVSRIRTEHFPLTLESARPSHTSQYLCASSESRGGAGNQPQHFGDGTRLSIL.

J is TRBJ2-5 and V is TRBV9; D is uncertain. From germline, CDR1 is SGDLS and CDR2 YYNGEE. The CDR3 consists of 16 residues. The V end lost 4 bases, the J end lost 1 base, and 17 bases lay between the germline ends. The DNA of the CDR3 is TGTGCCAGCAGCCAGACCCCCTTTACCTTCCAAGAGACCCAGTACTTC. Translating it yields CASSQTPFTFQETQYF.

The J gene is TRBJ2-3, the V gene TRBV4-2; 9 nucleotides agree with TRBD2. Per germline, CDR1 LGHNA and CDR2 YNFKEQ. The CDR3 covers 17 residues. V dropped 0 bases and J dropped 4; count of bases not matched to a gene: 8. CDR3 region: CASSQDRAGGQADTQYF. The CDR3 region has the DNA TGTGCCAGCAGCCAAGACCGGGCGGGAGGGCAGGCAGATACGCAGTATTTT.

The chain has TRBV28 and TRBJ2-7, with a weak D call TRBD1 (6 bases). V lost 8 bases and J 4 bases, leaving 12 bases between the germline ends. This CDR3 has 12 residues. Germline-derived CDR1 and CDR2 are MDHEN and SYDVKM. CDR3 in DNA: TGTGCCAGCGGATGGGGGACATACGAGCAGTACTTC. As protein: CASGWGTYEQYF.

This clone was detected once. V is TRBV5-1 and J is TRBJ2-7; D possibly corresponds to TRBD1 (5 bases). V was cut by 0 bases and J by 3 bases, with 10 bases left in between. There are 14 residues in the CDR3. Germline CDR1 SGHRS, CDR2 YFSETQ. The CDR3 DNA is TGCGCCAGCAGCTTGGAGGCAGGGATCTACGAGCAGTACTTC. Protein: CASSLEAGIYEQYF.

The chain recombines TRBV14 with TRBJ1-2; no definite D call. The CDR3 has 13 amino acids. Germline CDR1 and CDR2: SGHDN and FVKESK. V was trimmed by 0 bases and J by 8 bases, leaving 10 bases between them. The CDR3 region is CASSQDLRVGYTF. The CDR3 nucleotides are TGTGCCAGCAGCCAAGATCTGAGGGTAGGCTACACCTTC.

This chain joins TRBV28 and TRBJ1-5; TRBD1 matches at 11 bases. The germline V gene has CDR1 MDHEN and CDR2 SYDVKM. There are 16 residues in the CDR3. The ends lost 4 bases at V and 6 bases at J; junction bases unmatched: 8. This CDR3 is CASSYLRGQGGQPQHF. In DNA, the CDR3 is TGTGCCAGCAGTTACCTCAGGGGACAGGGGGGTCAGCCCCAGCATTTT.

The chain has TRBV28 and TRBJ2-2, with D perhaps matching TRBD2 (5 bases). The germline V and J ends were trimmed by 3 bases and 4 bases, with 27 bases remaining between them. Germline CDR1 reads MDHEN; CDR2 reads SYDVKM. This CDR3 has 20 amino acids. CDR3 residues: CASSLVNEWAGGSGTGELFF. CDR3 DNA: TGTGCCAGCAGTTTGGTAAACGAGTGGGCGGGCGGCTCGGGCACCGGGGAGCTGTTTTTT.

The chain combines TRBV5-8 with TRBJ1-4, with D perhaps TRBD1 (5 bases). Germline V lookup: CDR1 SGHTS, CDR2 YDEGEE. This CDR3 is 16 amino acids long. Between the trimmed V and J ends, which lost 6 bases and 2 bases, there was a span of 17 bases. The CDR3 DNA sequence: TGTGCCAGCAACGAACCAGGGAGGTCGACTAATGAAAAACTGTTTTTT. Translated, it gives CASNEPGRSTNEKLFF.

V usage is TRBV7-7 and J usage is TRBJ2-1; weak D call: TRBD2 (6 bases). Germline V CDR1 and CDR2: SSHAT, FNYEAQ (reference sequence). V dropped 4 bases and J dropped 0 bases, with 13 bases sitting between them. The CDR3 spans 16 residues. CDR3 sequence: CASSSLASSSYNEQFF. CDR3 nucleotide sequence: TGTGCCAGCAGCTCTCTAGCGTCGAGCTCCTACAATGAGCAGTTCTTC.

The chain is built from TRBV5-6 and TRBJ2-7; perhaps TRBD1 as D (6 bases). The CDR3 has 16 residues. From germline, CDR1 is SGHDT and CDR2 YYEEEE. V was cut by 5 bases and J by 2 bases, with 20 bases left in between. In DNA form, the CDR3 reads TGTGCCAGCAGACTCAACAGGGCCCGCTATGCCTACGAGCAGTACTTC. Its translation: CASRLNRARYAYEQYF.

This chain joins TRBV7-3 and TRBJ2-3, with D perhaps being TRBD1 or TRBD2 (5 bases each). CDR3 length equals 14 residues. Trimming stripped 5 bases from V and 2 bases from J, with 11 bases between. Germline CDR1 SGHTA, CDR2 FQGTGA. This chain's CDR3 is CASSTVGATDTQYF. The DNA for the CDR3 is TGTGCCAGCAGCACCGTCGGGGCCACAGATACGCAGTATTTT. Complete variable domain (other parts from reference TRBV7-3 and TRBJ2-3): GAGVSQTPSNKVTEKGKYVELRCDPISGHTALYWYRQSLGQGPEFLIYFQGTGAADDSGLPNDRFFAVRPEGSVSTLKIQRTERGDSAVYLCASSTVGATDTQYFGPGTRLTVL.

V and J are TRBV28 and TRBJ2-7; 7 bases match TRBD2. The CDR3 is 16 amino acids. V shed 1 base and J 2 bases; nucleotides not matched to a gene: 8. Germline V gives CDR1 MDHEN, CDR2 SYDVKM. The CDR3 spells CASSLSLASGTYEQYF. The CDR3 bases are TGTGCCAGCAGTTTATCTCTGGCTAGCGGCACCTACGAGCAGTACTTC.

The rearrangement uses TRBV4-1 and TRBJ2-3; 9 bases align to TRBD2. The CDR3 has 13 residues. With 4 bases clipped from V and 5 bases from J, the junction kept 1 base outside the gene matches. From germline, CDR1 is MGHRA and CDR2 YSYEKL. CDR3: CASSPSGIDTQYF. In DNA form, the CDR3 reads TGCGCCAGCAGCCCTAGCGGGATAGATACGCAGTATTTT.